The clone carrying this T cell receptor beta chain was observed a few times. Its antigen is not identified. In this cohort, patients with other autoimmune diseases, uncontrolled infections, pregnancy or lactation were excluded. Amplification of the TCR beta CDR3 regions used RNA transcripts (as template). HTBI-primed RT-PCR formed the first round, and a multiplex PCR formed the second. MiXCR, run by TCRdb on the multiplex PCR reads, gives a single entry per CDR3 protein. The sample yields about 740,000 distinct CDR3 sequences, approximately 40% seen once. The data were obtained in a study of Graves' ophthalmopathy and Graves' hyperthyroidism. The study, taken as a whole, reports: Discriminating ophthalmopathy from stable hyperthyroidism, a 13-signature model attained a sensitivity of about 88% and a specificity of approximately 81%.

The length of the CDR3 is 15 residues. The V segment lost 2 bases and the J segment 1 base; nucleotides outside the gene matches: 4. The V gene's germline CDR1 is SGHRS and CDR2 YFSETQ. V usage is TRBV5-1 and J usage is TRBJ2-5; 8 nucleotides match TRBD2. The specimen was peripheral blood. The TCR sequence derives from an adult man with Graves' ophthalmopathy. Written as DNA, the CDR3 is TGCGCCAGCAGCTTCGTAGCGGGATCCCAAGAGACCCAGTACTTC. It codes for CASSFVAGSQETQYF.